The clone carrying this T cell receptor beta chain was found a few times. Its target is unknown. The source of the sample is a study of T cell repertoires in cytomegalovirus infection. The overall study: Indicated by public TCR beta signatures were CMV infection and matching HLA type. Findings of the study overall: Public TCR beta family frequency separated CMV-and-HLA carriers, including in an independent cohort.

This CDR3 contains 16 residues. The V segment lost 2 bases and the J segment 3 bases; nucleotides outside the gene matches: 6. From germline, CDR1 is ENHRY and CDR2 SYGVKD. MiXCR was run by TCRdb on the reads, yielding one entry per CDR3 protein. Of about 770,000 distinct CDR3 sequences listed, around 29% were seen once; the top ten hold over 10%. The TCR comes from a human donor in good health (CMV status not recorded). Some clones in this sample may be carry-over from other donors' samples. This sample comprised cultured CD8+ T cells from PBMCs, obtained from culture after CMV antigen stimulation. The rearrangement uses TRBV10-3 and TRBJ1-5; 8 positions match TRBD1. Written as DNA, the CDR3 is TGTGCCATCAGTGAGCAGACAGGGGAGACCAATCAGCCCCAGCATTTT. Amino acid sequence: CAISEQTGETNQPQHF.